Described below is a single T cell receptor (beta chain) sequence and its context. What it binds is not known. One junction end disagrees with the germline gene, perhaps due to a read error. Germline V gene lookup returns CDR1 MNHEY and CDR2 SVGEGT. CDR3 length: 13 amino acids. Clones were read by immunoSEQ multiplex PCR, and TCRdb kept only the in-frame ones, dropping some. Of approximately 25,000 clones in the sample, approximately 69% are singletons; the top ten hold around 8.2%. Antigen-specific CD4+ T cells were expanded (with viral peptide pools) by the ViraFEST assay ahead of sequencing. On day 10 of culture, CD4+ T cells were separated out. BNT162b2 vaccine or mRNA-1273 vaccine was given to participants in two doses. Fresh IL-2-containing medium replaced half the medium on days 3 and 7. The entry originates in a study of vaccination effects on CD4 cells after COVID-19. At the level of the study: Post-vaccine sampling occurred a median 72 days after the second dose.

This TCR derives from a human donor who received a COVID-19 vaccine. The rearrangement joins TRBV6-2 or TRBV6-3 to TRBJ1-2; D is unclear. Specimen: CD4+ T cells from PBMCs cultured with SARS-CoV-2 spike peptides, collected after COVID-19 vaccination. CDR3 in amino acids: CVSSPAPPYGYTF. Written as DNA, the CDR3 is TGTGTCAGCAGCCCGGCACCTCCCTATGGCTACACCTTC.